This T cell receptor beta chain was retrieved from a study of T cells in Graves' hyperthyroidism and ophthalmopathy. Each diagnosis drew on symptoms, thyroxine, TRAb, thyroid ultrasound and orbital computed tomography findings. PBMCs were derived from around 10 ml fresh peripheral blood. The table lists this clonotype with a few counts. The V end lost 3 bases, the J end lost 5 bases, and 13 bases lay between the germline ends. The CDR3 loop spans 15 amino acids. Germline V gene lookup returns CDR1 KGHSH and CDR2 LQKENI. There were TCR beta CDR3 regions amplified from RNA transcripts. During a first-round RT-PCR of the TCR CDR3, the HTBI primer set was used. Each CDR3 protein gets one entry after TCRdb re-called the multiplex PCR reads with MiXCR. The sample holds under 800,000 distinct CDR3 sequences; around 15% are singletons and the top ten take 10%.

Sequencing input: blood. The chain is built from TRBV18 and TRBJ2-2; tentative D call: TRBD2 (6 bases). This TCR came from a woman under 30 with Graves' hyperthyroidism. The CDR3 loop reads CASSPSAGLTGELFF. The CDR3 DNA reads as TGTGCCAGCTCACCGAGTGCGGGGTTGACCGGGGAGCTGTTTTTT.